This T cell receptor beta chain was sequenced during a study of blood T cell repertoires in COVID-19 (dated by TCRdb to the early 2020s). A note on the overall study: Samples from collaborators originated in the United States, Italy and Spain and spanned both the acute and convalescent phases of COVID-19. The sample metadata nearly always contained a de-identified subject ID, COVID-19 status, age in years and sex. Where available, HLA class I and class II types were taken from metadata supplied by the sample provider and were not determined by assay-based typing. Subjects who had been exposed to COVID-19, were actively infected with it, or had recovered from it provided the deeply sampled blood TCRbeta repertoires that made up the dataset. The samples were drawn from two sources: the first 160 participants of the ongoing ImmuneRACE study, and about 1,300 subjects contributed by 6 global collaborators. The repertoires were released in a freely available public database intended as a resource for research on the immune response to SARS-CoV-2. The prospective study material was composed of cDNA or gDNA derived from T cells, B-cell-depleted T cells, or PBMCs.

CDR1 is given as SEHNR and CDR2 as FQNEAQ, both from the germline V gene (reference sequence). The CDR3 measures 14 amino acids from cysteine to phenylalanine. Only CDR3 DNA remains: 42 bases, in frame from the first base. From V the trimming removes 2 bases and from J it removes 5 bases, while the gene matches leave 4 bases of the junction unaccounted for. This clone has only a few counts. Its antigen remains unidentified. Nothing much larger sits one base from this clone, and base qualities are not available. TCRbeta CDR3 regions were amplified from genomic DNA by means of the immunoSEQ Assay, a bias-controlled multiplex PCR. On the authors' methods: Nucleated cell counts per sample were estimated from amplification of reference gene primers within the assay. To quantify the absolute abundance of each unique TCRbeta CDR3 rearrangement, sequence reads were collapsed and filtered. Productive Simpson clonality was computed per sample as the square root of Simpson's diversity index over productive rearrangements. The table comes from immuneACCESS by way of TCRdb, which keeps in-frame sequences with V and J called. Part of the clones is missing from these tables; in studies checked, under half for an unresolved V gene and the rest for unknown reasons. Clone size and the V and J calls come from that table; the DNA yielded D and trimming. Recorded for this sample are about 52,000 clones; about 80% of them occurred a single time. The ten largest clonotypes hold roughly 7% of the sample.

Overall study outcomes, separate from this receptor: The quantity of clinical and demographic metadata differed by source and by participant and was supplied without curation.

The collaborating institutions used their own protocols to collect whole blood in K2EDTA tubes. Collaborator samples were shipped for TCRbeta analysis as frozen whole blood, isolated PBMCs, or DNA extracted from either sample type. Sequencing was carried out using peripheral blood. The sequence is built from TRBV7-9 and TRBJ2-3; the junction holds 7 bases that match TRBD1. This sequence was found in a man in his 70s with active COVID-19. The encoded CDR3 is CASSLKGAGDTQYF. The DNA is TGTGCCAGCAGCTTAAAGGGGGCCGGAGATACGCAGTATTTT.